This is a list of T cell receptor beta chains from one sample in a study of early T cells in non-severe SARS-CoV-2 infection. A single record per CDR3 protein comes from TCRdb applying MiXCR to the 5' RACE reads. The data hold fewer than 60,000 distinct CDR3 sequences, with 7.5% to 10% observed a single time. Material: whole blood. Every receptor here comes from an adult who was a healthcare worker with PCR-confirmed SARS-CoV-2 infection or an uninfected control (not recorded which). Each CDR3 is given with its conserved first and last residue.

TRBV6-5	15	TRBJ1-3	CASSRGGLGLTTIYF
TRBV28	11	TRBJ2-5	CASMDQETQYF
TRBV6-1	11	TRBJ2-7	CASGVRGEQYF
TRBV28	15	TRBJ2-1	CASSSLAELGGEQFF
TRBV5-1	15	TRBJ2-7	CASSWNQGRTYEQYF
TRBV3-1	14	TRBJ2-7	CASSPQGSPYEQYF
TRBV5-1	14	TRBJ2-1	CASSSRLVRNEQFF
TRBV18	21	TRBJ1-5	CASSPSSPYDAGLEVLQPQHF
TRBV7-2	15	TRBJ2-5	CASRTGTASQETQYF
TRBV11-1	13	TRBJ1-1	CASSLALEGKAFF
TRBV28	13	TRBJ2-1	CASSHRLAYEQFF
TRBV6-1	13	TRBJ2-5	CASSEVRGGRVYF
TRBV9	16	TRBJ2-2	CASSVSRGAGFGELFF
TRBV12-3/TRBV12-4	17	TRBJ1-1	CASSDDGWVRMNTEAFF
TRBV28	15	TRBJ1-6	CASGVGSSYNSPLHF
TRBV12-3/TRBV12-4	11	TRBJ1-2	CASSKNYGYTF
TRBV7-2	14	TRBJ2-3	CASRKGLVTDTQYF
TRBV30	12	TRBJ2-7	CAWNRDSYEQYF
TRBV28	15	TRBJ1-1	CASSSPPPGNTEAFF
TRBV24-1	17	TRBJ2-1	CATSDFRGGNGNNEQFF
TRBV12-3/TRBV12-4	15	TRBJ1-5	CASSPGRMGNQPQHF
TRBV30	14	TRBJ2-7	CAWSSSGSKNEQYF
TRBV29-1	18	TRBJ2-1	CSVAVGTSANPFYNEQFF
TRBV7-2	13	TRBJ1-6	CASSLGGISPLHF
TRBV18	17	TRBJ2-5	CASSPLSGRAGEETQYF
TRBV21-1	16	TRBJ2-7	CASSKSEDREPYEQYF